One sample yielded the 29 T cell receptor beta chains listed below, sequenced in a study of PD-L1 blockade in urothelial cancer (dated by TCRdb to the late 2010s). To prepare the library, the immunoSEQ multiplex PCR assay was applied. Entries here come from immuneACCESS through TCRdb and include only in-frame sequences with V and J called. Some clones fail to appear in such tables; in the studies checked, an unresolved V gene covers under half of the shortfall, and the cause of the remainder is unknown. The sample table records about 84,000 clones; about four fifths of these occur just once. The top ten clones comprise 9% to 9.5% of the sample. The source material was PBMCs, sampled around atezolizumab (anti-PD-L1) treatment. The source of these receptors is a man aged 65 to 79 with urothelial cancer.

The CDR3 bases are TGCAGCGGGGCTGCTGGTCTTGAGCAGTACTTC. Its translation is CSGAAGLEQYF. The chain links TRBV29-1 to TRBJ2-7; D gene ambiguous. Germline assignment: CDR1 SQVTM and CDR2 ANQGSEA. This CDR3 is 11 amino acids long. Trimming left V 7 bases short and J 7 bases short, with 14 bases between.

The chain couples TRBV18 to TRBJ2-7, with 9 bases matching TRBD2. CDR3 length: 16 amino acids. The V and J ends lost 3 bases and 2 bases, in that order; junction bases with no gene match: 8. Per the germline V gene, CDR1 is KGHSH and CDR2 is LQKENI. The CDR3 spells CASSPVSASGAYEQYF. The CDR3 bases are TGTGCCAGCTCACCCGTTTCGGCTAGCGGGGCCTACGAGCAGTACTTC. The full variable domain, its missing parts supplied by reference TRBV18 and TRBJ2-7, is NAGVMQNPRHLVRRRGQEARLRCSPMKGHSHVYWYRQLPEEGLKFMVYLQKENIIDESGMPKERFSAEFPKEGPSILRIQQVVRGDSAAYFCASSPVSASGAYEQYFGPGTRLTVT.

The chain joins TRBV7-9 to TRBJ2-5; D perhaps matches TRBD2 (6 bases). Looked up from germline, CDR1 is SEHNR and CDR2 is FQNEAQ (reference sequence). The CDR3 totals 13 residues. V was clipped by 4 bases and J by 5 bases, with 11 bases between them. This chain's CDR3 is CASSSVAGETQYF. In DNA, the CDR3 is TGTGCCAGCAGCTCGGTCGCGGGGGAGACCCAGTACTTC.

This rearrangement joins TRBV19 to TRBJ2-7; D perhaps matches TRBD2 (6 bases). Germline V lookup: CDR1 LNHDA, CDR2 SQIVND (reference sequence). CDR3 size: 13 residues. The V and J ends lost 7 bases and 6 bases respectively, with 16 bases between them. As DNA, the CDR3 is TGTGCCAGTAACCGGGCCATGGGGGGCGAGCAGTACTTC. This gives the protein CASNRAMGGEQYF.

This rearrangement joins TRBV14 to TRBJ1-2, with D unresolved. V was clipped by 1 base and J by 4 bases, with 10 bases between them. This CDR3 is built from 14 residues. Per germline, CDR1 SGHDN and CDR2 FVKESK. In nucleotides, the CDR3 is TGTGCCAGCAGCCAAGGAGGCGGGAGCTATGGCTACACCTTC. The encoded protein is CASSQGGGSYGYTF. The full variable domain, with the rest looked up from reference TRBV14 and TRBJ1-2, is EAGVTQFPSHSVIEKGQTVTLRCDPISGHDNLYWYRRVMGKEIKFLLHFVKESKQDESGMPNNRFLAERTGGTYSTLKVQPAELEDSGVYFCASSQGGGSYGYTFGSGTRLTVV.

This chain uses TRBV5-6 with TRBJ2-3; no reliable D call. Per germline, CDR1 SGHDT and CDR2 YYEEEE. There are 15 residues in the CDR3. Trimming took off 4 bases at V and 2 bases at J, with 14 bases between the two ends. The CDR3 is CASSPSPKHTDTQYF. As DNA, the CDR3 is TGTGCCAGCAGCCCCTCACCTAAGCACACAGATACGCAGTATTTT.

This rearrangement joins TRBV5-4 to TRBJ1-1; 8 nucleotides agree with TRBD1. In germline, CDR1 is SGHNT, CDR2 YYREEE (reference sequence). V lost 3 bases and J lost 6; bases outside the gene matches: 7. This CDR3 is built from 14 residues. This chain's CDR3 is CASSSDRGGAEAFF. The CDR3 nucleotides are TGTGCCAGCAGCTCCGACAGGGGTGGGGCTGAAGCTTTCTTT.

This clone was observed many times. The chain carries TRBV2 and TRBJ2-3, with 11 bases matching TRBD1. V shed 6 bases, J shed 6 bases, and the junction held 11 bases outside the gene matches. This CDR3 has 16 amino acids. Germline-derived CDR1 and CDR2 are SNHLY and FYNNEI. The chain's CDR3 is CASSFSGQGAGDTQYF. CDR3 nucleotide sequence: TGTGCCAGCAGCTTTAGTGGACAGGGGGCGGGGGATACGCAGTATTTT.

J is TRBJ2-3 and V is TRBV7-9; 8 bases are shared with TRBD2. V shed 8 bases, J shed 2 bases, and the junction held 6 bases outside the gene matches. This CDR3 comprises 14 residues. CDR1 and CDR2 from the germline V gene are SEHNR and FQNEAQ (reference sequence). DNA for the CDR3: TGTGCCAGCTTACGGGGGGGTACCACAGATACGCAGTATTTT. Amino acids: CASLRGGTTDTQYF.

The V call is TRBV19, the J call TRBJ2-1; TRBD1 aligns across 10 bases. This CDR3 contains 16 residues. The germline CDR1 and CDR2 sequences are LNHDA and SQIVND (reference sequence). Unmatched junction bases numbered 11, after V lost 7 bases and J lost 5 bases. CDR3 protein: CASMRQGAWRHNEQFF. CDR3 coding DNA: TGTGCCAGTATGCGACAGGGGGCCTGGCGACACAATGAGCAGTTCTTC.

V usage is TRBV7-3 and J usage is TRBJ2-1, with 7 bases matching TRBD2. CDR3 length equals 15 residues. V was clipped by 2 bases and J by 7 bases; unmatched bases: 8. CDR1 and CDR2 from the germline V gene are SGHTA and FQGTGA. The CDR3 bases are TGTGCCAGCAGCTTATGGGAGGGGCAAGGTAATGAGCAGTTCTTC. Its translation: CASSLWEGQGNEQFF.

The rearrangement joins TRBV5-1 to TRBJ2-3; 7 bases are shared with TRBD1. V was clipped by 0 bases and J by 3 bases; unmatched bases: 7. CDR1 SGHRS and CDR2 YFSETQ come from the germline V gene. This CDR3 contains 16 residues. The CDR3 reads CASSLADRVVTDTQYF. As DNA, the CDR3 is TGCGCCAGCAGCTTGGCCGACAGGGTGGTTACAGATACGCAGTATTTT.

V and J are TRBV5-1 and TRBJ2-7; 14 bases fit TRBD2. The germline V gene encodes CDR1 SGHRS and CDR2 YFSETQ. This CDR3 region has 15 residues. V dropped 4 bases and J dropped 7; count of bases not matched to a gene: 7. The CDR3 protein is CASSPGLAGVGEQYF. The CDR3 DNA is TGCGCCAGCAGCCCGGGACTAGCGGGAGTAGGGGAGCAGTACTTC.

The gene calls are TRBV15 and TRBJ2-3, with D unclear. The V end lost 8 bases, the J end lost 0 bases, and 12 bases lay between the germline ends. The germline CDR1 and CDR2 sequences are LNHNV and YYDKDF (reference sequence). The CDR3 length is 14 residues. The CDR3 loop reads CATELSSSTDTQYF. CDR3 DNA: TGTGCCACCGAACTAAGCTCTAGCACAGATACGCAGTATTTT. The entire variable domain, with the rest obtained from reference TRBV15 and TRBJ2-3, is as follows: DAMVIQNPRYQVTQFGKPVTLSCSQTLNHNVMYWYQQKSSQAPKLLFHYYDKDFNNEADTPDNFQSRRPNTSFCFLDIRSPGLGDTAMYLCATELSSSTDTQYFGPGTRLTVL.

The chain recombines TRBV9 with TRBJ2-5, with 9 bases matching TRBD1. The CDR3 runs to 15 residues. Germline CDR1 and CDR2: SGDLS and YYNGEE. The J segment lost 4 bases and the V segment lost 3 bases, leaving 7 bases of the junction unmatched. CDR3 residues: CASSATTGGGETQYF. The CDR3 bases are TGTGCCAGCAGCGCAACGACAGGGGGGGGAGAGACCCAGTACTTC.

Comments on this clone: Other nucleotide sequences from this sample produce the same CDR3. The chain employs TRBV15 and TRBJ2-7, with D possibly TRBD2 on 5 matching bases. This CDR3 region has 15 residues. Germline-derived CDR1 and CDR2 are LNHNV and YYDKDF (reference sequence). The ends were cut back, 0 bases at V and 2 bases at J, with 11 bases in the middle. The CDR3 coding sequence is TGTGCCACCAGCAGAGATAGAGGACTTGCCTACGAGCAGTACTTC. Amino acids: CATSRDRGLAYEQYF.

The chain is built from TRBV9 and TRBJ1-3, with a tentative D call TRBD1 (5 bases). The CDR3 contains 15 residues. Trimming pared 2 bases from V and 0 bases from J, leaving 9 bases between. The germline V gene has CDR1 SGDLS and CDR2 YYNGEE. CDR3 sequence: CASSVSGSSGNTIYF. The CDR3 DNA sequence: TGTGCCAGCAGCGTTTCAGGGTCCTCTGGAAACACCATATATTTT.

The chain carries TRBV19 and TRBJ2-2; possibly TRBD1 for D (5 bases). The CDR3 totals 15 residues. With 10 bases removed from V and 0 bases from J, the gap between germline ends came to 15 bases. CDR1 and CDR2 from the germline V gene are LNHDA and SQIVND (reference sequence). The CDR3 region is CATSSGITNTGELFF. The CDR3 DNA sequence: TGTGCCACATCCTCAGGGATCACGAACACCGGGGAGCTGTTTTTT. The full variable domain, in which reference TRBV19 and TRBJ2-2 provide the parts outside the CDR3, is DGGITQSPKYLFRKEGQNVTLSCEQNLNHDAMYWYRQDPGQGLRLIYYSQIVNDFQKGDIAEGYSVSREKKESFPLTVTSAQKNPTAFYLCATSSGITNTGELFFGEGSRLTVL.

As DNA, the CDR3 is TGCGCCAGCAGCCAATATCCGGGACAGGGAAGCTACACCTTC. This gives the protein CASSQYPGQGSYTF. The gene calls are TRBV4-3 and TRBJ1-2; TRBD1 matches 9 bases. The CDR3 sequence is 14 residues long. V was pared by 2 bases and J by 9 bases, with 7 bases of the junction left unmatched. The V gene's germline CDR1 is LGHNA and CDR2 YSLEER.

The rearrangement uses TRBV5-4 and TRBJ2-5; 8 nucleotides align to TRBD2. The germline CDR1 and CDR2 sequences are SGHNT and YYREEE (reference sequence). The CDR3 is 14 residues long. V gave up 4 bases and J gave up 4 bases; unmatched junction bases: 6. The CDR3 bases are TGTGCCAGCAGCCCAGCGGGAGTGGGAGAGACCCAGTACTTC. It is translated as CASSPAGVGETQYF.

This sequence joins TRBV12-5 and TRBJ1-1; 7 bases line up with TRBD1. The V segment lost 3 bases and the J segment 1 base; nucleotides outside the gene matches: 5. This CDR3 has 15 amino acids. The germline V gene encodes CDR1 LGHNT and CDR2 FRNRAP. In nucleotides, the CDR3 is TGTGCTAGTGGTTTCGGCCGGACAGGGAACACTGAAGCTTTCTTT. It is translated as CASGFGRTGNTEAFF.

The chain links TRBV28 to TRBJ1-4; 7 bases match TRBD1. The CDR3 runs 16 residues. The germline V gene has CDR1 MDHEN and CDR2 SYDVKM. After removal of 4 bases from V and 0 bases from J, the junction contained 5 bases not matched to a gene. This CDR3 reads CASSSGGRATNEKLFF. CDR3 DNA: TGTGCCAGCAGTTCAGGGGGTAGGGCAACTAATGAAAAACTGTTTTTT.

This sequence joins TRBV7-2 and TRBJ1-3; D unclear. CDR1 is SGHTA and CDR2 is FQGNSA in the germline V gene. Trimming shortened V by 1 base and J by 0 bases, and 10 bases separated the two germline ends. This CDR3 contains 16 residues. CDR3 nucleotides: TGTGCCAGCAGCTTAGAACTGCTAAGCTCTGGAAACACCATATATTTT. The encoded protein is CASSLELLSSGNTIYF.

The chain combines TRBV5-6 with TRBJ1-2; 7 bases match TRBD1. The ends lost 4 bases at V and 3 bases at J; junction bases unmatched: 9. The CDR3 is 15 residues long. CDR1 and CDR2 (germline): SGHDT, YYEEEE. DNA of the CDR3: TGTGCCAGCAGCCTCCTGGACAGGACCGACTATGGCTACACCTTC. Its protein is CASSLLDRTDYGYTF.

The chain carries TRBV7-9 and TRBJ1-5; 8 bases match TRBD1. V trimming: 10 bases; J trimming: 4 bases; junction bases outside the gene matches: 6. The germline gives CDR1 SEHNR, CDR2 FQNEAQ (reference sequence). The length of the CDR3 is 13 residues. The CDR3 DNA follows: TGTGCCACATCCACAGGGGGTAATCAGCCCCAGCATTTT. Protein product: CATSTGGNQPQHF.

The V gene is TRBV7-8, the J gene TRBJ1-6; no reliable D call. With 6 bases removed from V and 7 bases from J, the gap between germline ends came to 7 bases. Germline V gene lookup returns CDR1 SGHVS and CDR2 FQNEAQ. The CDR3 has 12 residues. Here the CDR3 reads CASSLQNSPLHF. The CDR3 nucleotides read TGTGCCAGCAGTCTACAGAATTCACCCCTCCACTTT.

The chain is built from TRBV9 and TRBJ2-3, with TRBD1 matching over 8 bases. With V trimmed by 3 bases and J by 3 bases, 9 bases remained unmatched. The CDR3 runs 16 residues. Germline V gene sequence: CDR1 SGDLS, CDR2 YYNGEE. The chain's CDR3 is CASSERQGTYTDTQYF. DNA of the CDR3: TGTGCCAGCAGCGAGAGACAGGGGACTTATACAGATACGCAGTATTTT.

The CDR3: CASSQATSGTDTQYF. The CDR3 DNA follows: TGCGCCAGCAGCCAAGCGACTAGCGGCACAGATACGCAGTATTTT. The rearrangement uses TRBV4-3 and TRBJ2-3, with 8 positions matching TRBD2. This CDR3 contains 15 residues. With 1 base clipped from V and 1 base from J, the junction kept 1 base outside the gene matches. Germline assignment: CDR1 LGHNA and CDR2 YSLEER.

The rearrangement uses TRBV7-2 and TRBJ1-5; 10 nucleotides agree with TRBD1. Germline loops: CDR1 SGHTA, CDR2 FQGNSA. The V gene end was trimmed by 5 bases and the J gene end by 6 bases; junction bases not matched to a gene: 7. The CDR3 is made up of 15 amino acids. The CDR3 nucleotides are TGTGCCAGCAGCCCGGACAGGGGGAATGGTCAGCCCCAGCATTTT. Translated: CASSPDRGNGQPQHF.